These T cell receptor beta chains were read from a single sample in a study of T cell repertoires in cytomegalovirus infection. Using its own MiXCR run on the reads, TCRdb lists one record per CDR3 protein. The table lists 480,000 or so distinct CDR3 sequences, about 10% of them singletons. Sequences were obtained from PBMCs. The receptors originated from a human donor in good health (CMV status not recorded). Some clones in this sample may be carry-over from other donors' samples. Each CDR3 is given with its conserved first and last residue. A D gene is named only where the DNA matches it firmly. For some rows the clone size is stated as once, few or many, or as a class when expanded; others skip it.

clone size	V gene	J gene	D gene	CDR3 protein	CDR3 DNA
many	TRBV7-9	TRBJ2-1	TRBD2	CASSLMVSGEGYNEQFF	TGTGCCAGCAGCTTAATGGTCTCGGGGGAGGGCTACAATGAGCAGTTCTTC
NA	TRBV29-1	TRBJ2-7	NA	CSVSLAVGAEYEQYF	TGCAGCGTGTCCTTAGCGGTGGGAGCAGAATACGAGCAGTACTTC
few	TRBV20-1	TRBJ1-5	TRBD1	CSAGDSYQPQHF	TGCAGTGCGGGGGACAGCTATCAGCCCCAGCATTTT
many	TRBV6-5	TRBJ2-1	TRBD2	CASSYSGLAETYNEQFF	TGTGCCAGCAGTTACTCCGGACTAGCGGAGACCTACAATGAGCAGTTCTTC
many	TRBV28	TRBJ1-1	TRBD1	CASSLQGQRTEAFF	TGTGCCAGCAGTTTACAGGGACAGCGCACTGAAGCTTTCTTT
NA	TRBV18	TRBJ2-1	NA	CASSPGPRNEQFF	TGTGCCAGCTCACCAGGACCCAGAAATGAGCAGTTCTTC
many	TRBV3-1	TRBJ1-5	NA	CASSQEAAGAGNQPQHF	TGTGCCAGCAGCCAAGAAGCGGCAGGGGCTGGCAATCAGCCCCAGCATTTT
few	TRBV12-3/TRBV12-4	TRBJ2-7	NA	CASSLKGAEQYF	TGTGCCAGCAGTTTAAAGGGTGCCGAGCAGTACTTC
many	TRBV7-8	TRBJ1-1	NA	CASSPMTVNTEAFF	TGTGCCAGCAGCCCAATGACGGTGAACACTGAAGCTTTCTTT
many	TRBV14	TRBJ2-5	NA	CASSQGRTVLRETQYF	TGTGCCAGCAGCCAAGGACGGACTGTCCTCCGAGAGACCCAGTACTTC
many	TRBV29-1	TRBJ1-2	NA	CSVGDGGVGYTF	TGCAGCGTTGGGGATGGGGGGGTAGGCTACACCTTC
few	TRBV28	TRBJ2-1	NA	CASSSGQLFEQFF	TGTGCCAGCAGTTCCGGACAGCTTTTTGAGCAGTTCTTC
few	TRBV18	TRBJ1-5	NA	CASSGSGRNQPQHF	TGTGCCAGCTCCGGATCCGGTCGCAATCAGCCCCAGCATTTT
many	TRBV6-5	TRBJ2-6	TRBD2	CASSPGLVGSGANVLTF	TGTGCCAGCAGCCCGGGACTAGTTGGATCTGGGGCCAACGTCCTGACTTTC
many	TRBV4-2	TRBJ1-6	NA	CASSQEEGRRNSPLHF	TGTGCCAGCAGCCAAGAAGAGGGACGGCGTAATTCACCCCTCCACTTT
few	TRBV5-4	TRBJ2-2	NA	CASSSDGNGELFF	TGTGCCAGCAGCAGTGACGGGAACGGGGAGCTGTTTTTT
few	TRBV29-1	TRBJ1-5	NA	CSAKDGDQPQHF	TGCAGCGCCAAGGACGGGGATCAGCCCCAGCATTTT
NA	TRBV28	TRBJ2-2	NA	CASITSNTGELFF	TGTGCCAGCATCACGTCGAACACCGGGGAGCTGTTTTTT
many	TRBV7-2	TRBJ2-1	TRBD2	CASSEVGLATGEQFF	TGTGCCAGCAGCGAGGTGGGACTAGCGACGGGGGAGCAGTTCTTC
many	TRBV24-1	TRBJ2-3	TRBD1	CATSGTGVSGTDTQYF	TGTGCCACCAGTGGGACAGGGGTTTCGGGCACAGATACGCAGTATTTT
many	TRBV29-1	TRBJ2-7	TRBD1	CSVEPADRNEQYF	TGCAGCGTTGAACCCGCGGACAGGAACGAGCAGTACTTC
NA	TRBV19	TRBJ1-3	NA	CASSFNIVLSGNTIYF	TGTGCCAGTAGCTTCAACATTGTTCTCTCTGGAAACACCATATATTTT
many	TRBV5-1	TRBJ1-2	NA	CASSPGTVDYGYTF	TGCGCCAGCAGCCCCGGGACCGTCGACTATGGCTACACCTTC
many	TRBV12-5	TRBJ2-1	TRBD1	CASGLGQGVNEQFF	TGTGCTAGTGGTTTGGGACAGGGGGTGAATGAGCAGTTCTTC
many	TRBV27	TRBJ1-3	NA	CASPQVTPGNTIYF	TGTGCCAGCCCACAGGTTACCCCTGGAAACACCATATATTTT
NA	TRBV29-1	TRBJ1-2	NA	CSVGRADGYTF	TGCAGCGTGGGAAGGGCAGATGGCTACACCTTC
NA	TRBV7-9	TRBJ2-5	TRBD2	CASSAGPSGGQETQYF	TGTGCCAGCAGCGCCGGGCCTAGCGGGGGCCAAGAGACCCAGTACTTC
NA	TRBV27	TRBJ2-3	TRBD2	CASSLSAGVTDTQYF	TGTGCCAGCAGTTTATCGGCGGGAGTTACAGATACGCAGTATTTT
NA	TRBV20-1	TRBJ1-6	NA	CSARDGQTYNSPLHF	TGCAGTGCTAGGGACGGACAGACTTATAATTCACCCCTCCACTTT
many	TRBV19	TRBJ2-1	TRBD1	CASSPTGGSSYNEQFF	TGTGCCAGTAGCCCGACAGGGGGAAGCTCCTACAATGAGCAGTTCTTC
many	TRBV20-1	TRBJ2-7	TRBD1	CSAPGTGAEQYF	TGCAGTGCTCCCGGGACAGGGGCCGAGCAGTACTTC
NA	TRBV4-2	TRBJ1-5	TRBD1	CASSQRTGGLNQPQHF	TGTGCCAGCAGCCAACGCACAGGGGGACTAAATCAGCCCCAGCATTTT
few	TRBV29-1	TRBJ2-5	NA	CSGGPQETQYF	TGCAGCGGTGGGCCTCAAGAGACCCAGTACTTC